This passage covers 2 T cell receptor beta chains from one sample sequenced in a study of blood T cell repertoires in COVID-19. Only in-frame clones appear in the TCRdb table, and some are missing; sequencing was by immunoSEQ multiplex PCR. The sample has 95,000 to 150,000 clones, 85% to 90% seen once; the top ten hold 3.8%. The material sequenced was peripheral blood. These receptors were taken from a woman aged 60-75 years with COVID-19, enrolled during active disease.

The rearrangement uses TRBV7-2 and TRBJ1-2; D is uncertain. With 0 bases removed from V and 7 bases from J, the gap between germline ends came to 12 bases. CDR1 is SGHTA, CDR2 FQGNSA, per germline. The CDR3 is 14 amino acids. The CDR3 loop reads CASSLAGGPGGYTF. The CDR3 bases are TGTGCCAGCAGCTTAGCCGGAGGACCTGGTGGCTACACCTTC. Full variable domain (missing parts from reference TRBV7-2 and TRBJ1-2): GAGVSQSPSNKVTEKGKDVELRCDPISGHTALYWYRQSLGQGLEFLIYFQGNSAPDKSGLPSDRFSAERTGGSVSTLTIQRTQQEDSAVYLCASSLAGGPGGYTFGSGTRLTVV.

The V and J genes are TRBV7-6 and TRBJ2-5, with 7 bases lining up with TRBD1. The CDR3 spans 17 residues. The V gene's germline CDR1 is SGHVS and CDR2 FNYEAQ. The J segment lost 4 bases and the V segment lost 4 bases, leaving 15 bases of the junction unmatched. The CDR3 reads CASSSYRDRGVGETQYF. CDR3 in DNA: TGTGCCAGCAGCTCTTACCGGGACAGAGGGGTTGGAGAGACCCAGTACTTC. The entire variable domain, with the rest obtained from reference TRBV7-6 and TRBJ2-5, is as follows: GAGVSQSPRYKVTKRGQDVALRCDPISGHVSLYWYRQALGQGPEFLTYFNYEAQQDKSGLPNDRFSAERPEGSISTLTIQRTEQRDSAMYRCASSSYRDRGVGETQYFGPGTRLLVL.